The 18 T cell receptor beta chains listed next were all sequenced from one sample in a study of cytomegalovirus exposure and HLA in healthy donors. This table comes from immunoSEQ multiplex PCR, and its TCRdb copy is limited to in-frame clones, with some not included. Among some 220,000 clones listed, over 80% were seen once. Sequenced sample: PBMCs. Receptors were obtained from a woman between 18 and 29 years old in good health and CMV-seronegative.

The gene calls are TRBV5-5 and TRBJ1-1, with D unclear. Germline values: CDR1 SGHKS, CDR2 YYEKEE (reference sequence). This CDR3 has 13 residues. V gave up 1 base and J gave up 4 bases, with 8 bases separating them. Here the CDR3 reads CASSLSSGTEAFF. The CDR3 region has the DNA TGTGCCAGCAGCTTGTCTTCCGGCACTGAAGCTTTCTTT. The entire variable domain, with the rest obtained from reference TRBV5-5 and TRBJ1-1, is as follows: DAGVTQSPTHLIKTRGQQVTLRCSPISGHKSVSWYQQVLGQGPQFIFQYYEKEERGRGNFPDRFSARQFPNYSSELNVNALLLGDSALYLCASSLSSGTEAFFGQGTRLTVV.

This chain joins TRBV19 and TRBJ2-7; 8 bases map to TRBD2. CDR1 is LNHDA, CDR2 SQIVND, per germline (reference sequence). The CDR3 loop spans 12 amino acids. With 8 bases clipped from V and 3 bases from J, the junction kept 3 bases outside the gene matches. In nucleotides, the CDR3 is TGTGCCAGTTCTAGCGGGTACTACGAGCAGTACTTC. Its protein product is CASSSGYYEQYF.

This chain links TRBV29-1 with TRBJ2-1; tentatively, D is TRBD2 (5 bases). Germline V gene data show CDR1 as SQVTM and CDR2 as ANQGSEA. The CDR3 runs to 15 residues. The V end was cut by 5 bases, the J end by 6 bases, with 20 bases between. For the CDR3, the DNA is TGCAGCGTTTGGTCGTCGGGGATCGAAGTCAATGAGCAGTTCTTC. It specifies CSVWSSGIEVNEQFF.

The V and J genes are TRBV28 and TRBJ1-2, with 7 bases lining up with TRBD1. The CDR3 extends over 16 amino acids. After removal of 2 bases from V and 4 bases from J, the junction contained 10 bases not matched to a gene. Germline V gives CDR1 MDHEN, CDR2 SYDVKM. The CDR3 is CASSLRLNRGLYGYTF. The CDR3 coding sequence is TGTGCCAGCAGTTTACGCTTGAACAGGGGCCTCTATGGCTACACCTTC.

The CDR3 loop reads CASSSSLTSGRPASYEQYF. The CDR3 DNA follows: TGCGCCAGCAGCTCATCTCTGACTAGCGGGAGGCCCGCCTCCTACGAGCAGTACTTC. The V call is TRBV5-1, the J call TRBJ2-7, with 13 bases aligning to TRBD2. Germline lookup yields CDR1 SGHRS and CDR2 YFSETQ. V gave up 3 bases and J gave up 0 bases; unmatched junction bases: 12. CDR3 length: 19 residues. The full variable domain, rest sourced from reference TRBV5-1 and TRBJ2-7, is KAGVTQTPRYLIKTRGQQVTLSCSPISGHRSVSWYQQTPGQGLQFLFEYFSETQRNKGNFPGRFSGRQFSNSRSEMNVSTLELGDSALYLCASSSSLTSGRPASYEQYFGPGTRLTVT.

This CDR3 reads CASRPGTTDSTDTQYF. The CDR3 DNA reads TGTGCCAGCAGACCCGGGACTACAGATAGCACAGATACGCAGTATTTT. The chain couples TRBV6-4 to TRBJ2-3; TRBD2 matches at 7 bases. The CDR3 runs to 16 residues. After removal of 6 bases from V and 0 bases from J, the junction contained 9 bases not matched to a gene. In germline, CDR1 is MRHNA, CDR2 SNTAGT.

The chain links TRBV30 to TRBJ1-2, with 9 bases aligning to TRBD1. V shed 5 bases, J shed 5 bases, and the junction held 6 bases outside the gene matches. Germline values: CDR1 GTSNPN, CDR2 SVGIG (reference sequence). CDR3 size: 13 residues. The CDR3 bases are TGTGCCTGGGGCGCGGACAGGGGATATGGCTACACCTTC. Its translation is CAWGADRGYGYTF.

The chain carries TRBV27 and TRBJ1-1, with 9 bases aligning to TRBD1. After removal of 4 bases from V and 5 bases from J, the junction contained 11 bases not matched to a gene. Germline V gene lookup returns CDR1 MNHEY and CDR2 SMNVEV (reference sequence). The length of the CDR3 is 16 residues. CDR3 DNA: TGTGCCAGCAGTTCCTTACTCACAGGGGGCATGACTGAAGCTTTCTTT. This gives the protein CASSSLLTGGMTEAFF.

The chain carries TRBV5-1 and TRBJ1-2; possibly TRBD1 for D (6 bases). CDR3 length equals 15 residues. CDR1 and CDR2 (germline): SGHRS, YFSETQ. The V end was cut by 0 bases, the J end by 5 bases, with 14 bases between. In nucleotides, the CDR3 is TGCGCCAGCAGCTTGGGGGACATTCAGGGGTATGGCTACACCTTC. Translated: CASSLGDIQGYGYTF.

CDR3 region: CAWSVQTGGNTEAFF. The CDR3 DNA sequence: TGTGCCTGGAGTGTACAGACAGGGGGGAACACTGAAGCTTTCTTT. The chain has TRBV30 and TRBJ1-1; the match to TRBD1 covers 9 bases. Germline CDR1 GTSNPN, CDR2 SVGIG (reference sequence). The CDR3 contains 15 residues. Losses at the gene ends were 0 bases for V and 1 base for J; bases not matched to a gene: 3.

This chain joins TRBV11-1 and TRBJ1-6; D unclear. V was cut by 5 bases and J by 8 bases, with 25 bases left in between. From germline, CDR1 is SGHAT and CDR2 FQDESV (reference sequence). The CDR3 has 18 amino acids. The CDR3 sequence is CASSPGLGDGLPHSPLHF. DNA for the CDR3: TGTGCCAGCAGCCCCGGGCTTGGGGATGGACTTCCCCATTCACCCCTCCACTTT.

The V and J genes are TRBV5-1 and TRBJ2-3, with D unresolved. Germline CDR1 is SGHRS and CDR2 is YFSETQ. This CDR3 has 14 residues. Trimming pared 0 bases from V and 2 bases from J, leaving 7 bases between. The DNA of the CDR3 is TGCGCCAGCAGCTTGGACAGTCCCACAGATACGCAGTATTTT. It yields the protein CASSLDSPTDTQYF. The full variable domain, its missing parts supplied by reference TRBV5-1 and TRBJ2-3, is KAGVTQTPRYLIKTRGQQVTLSCSPISGHRSVSWYQQTPGQGLQFLFEYFSETQRNKGNFPGRFSGRQFSNSRSEMNVSTLELGDSALYLCASSLDSPTDTQYFGPGTRLTVL.

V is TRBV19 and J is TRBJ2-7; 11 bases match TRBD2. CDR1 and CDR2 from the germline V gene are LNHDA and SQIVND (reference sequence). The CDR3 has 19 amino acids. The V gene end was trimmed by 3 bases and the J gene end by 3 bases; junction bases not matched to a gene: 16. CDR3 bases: TGTGCCAGTAGTATCGAACTAGCGGGAGCTGTGGGGGGAGTCTACGAGCAGTACTTC. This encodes CASSIELAGAVGGVYEQYF.

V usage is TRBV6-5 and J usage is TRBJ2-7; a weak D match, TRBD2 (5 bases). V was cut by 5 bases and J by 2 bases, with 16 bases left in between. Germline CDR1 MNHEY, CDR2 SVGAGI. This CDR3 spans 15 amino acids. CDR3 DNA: TGTGCCAGCAGTCTAACTCACAAGAGGGCCTACGAGCAGTACTTC. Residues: CASSLTHKRAYEQYF.

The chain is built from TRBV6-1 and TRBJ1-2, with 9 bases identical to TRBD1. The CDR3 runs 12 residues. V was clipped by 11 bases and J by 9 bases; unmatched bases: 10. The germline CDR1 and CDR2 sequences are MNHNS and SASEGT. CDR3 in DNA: TGTGCCGGGGGGGACAGGGCGGATCGCTACACCTTC. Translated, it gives CAGGDRADRYTF.

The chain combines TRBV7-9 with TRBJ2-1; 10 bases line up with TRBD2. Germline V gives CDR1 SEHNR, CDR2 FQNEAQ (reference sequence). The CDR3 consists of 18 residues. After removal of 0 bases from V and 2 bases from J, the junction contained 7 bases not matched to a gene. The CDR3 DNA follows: TGTGCCAGCAGCTTAGCGCCAGGACTAGCGGTTCCCTACAATGAGCAGTTCTTC. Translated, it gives CASSLAPGLAVPYNEQFF.

As DNA, the CDR3 is TGCGCCAGCAGCTTGGATCTCACAGATACGCAGTATTTT. Its translation is CASSLDLTDTQYF. This chain links TRBV5-1 with TRBJ2-3; no clear D gene. The CDR3 extends over 13 amino acids. V gave up 0 bases and J gave up 2 bases, with 4 bases separating them. Germline V gene lookup returns CDR1 SGHRS and CDR2 YFSETQ.

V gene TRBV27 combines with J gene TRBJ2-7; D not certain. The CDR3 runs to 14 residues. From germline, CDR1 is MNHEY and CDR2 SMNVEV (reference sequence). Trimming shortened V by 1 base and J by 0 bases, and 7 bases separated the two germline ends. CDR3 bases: TGTGCCAGCAGTTTATGGCAGGACTCCTACGAGCAGTACTTC. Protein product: CASSLWQDSYEQYF.